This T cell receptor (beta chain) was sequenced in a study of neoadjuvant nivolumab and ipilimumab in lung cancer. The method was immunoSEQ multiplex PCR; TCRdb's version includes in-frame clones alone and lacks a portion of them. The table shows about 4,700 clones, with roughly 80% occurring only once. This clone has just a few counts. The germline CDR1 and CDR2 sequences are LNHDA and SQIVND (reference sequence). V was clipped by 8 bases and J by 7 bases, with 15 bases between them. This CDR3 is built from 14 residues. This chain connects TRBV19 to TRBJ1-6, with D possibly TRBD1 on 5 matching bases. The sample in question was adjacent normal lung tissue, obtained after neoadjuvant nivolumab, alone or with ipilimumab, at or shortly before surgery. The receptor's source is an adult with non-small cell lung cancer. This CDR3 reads CASGVAQGNSPLHF. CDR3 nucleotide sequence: TGTGCCAGTGGGGTCGCGCAGGGCAATTCACCCCTCCACTTT.